This T cell receptor (beta chain) was identified during a study of T cell responses to AZD1222 COVID-19 vaccine. Across the whole study: Second doses at about 4 or about 12 weeks were pooled. Whole-study findings and limits: Mapped onto spike, vaccine-associated CD4 TCRs spanned it and were dominant at 160-218 and 743-854. Among those given AZD1222, only five or six were seropositive at baseline.

Trimming cost V 2 bases and J 0 bases, with 10 bases left between them. This CDR3 has 14 residues. Per germline, CDR1 GTSNPN and CDR2 SVGIG (reference sequence). TCRdb's table, derived via immunoSEQ multiplex PCR, lists solely in-frame clones and lacks some. The sample lists under 200,000 clones, about 90% occurring once. With regard to this clone: The target antigen is unknown.

This receptor was obtained from an adult in good health. The chain employs TRBV30 and TRBJ1-1, with D hard to call. Sequenced material: peripheral blood, taken on day 0 of AZD1222 vaccination. DNA of the CDR3: TGTGCCTGGAGTAAGGAACAGTTGAACACTGAAGCTTTCTTT. Amino acid sequence: CAWSKEQLNTEAFF.